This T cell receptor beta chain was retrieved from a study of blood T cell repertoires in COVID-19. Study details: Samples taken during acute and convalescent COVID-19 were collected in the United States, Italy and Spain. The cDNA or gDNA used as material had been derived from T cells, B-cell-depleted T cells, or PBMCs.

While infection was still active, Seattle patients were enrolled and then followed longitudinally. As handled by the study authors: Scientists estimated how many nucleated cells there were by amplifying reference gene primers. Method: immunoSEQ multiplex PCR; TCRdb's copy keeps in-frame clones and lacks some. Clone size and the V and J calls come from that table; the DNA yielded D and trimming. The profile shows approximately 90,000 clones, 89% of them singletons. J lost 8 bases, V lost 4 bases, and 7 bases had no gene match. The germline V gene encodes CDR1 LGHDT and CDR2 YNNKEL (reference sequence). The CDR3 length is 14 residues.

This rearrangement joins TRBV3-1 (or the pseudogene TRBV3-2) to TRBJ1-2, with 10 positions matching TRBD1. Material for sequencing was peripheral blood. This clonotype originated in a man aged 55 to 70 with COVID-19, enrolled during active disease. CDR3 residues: CASSPHRDRGGYTF. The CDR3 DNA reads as TGTGCCAGCAGCCCACACCGGGACAGGGGAGGCTACACCTTC.